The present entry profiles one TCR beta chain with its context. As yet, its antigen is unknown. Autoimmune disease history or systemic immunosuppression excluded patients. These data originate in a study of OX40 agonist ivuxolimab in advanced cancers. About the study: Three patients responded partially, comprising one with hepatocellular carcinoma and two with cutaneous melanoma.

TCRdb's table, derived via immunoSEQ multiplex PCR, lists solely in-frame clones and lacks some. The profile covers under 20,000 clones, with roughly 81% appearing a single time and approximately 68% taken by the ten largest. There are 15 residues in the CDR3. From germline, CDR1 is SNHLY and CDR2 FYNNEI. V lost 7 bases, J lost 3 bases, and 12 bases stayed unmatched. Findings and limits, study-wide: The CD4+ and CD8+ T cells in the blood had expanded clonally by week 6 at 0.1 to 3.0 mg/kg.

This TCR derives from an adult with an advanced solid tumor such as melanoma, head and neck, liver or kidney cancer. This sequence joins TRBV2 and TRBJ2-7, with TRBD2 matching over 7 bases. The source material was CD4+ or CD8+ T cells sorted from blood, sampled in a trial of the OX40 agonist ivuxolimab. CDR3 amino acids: CASNRPRLADYEQYF. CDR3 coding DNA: TGTGCCAGCAACAGACCACGCCTAGCGGACTACGAGCAGTACTTC.